The present entry profiles one T cell receptor beta chain with its context. The data belong to a study of Ad26.COV2.S vaccination and SARS-CoV-2 variants. Study-wide background: In the COV1001 trial, the donor was in the Ad26.COV2.S arm.

Assay used: immunoSEQ multiplex PCR; TCRdb lists only in-frame clones, some missing. Of some 390,000 clones listed, approximately 89% are singletons. As for treatment: about 20 received Ad26.COV2.S at low or high dose, single or two shots; 5 received placebo; per-sample allocation not given. The samples were gathered on day 63 after the first injection of vaccine or placebo. This sample comprised peripheral blood, obtained in a trial of Ad26.COV2.S vaccine versus placebo. The sequence came from a person between 18 and 65 years old who received the Ad26.COV2.S COVID-19 vaccine or a placebo.

CDR3: CAWSLGLAGFSTDTQYF. The CDR3 DNA is TGTGCCTGGAGTTTGGGACTAGCGGGCTTTAGCACAGATACGCAGTATTTT. V and J are TRBV30 and TRBJ2-3; 12 nucleotides align to TRBD2. This CDR3 is 17 amino acids long. V was clipped by 2 bases and J by 0 bases; unmatched bases: 6. Per germline, CDR1 GTSNPN and CDR2 SVGIG (reference sequence).